The 12 T cell receptor beta chains listed next were all sequenced from one sample in a study of control samples from healthy donors and cancer patients. This table comes from immunoSEQ multiplex PCR, and its TCRdb copy is limited to in-frame clones, with some not included. The sample has 170,000 or so clones; approximately 94% are singletons. The sequenced material came from blood. These receptors originate from a woman between 18 and 29 years old in good health.

The chain recombines TRBV6-6 with TRBJ1-1; 9 bases are a match to TRBD1. CDR3 length: 12 residues. The V gene's germline CDR1 is MNHNY and CDR2 SVGAGI (reference sequence). V lost 7 bases and J lost 11; bases outside the gene matches: 8. This chain's CDR3 is CASTFTGGRAFF. The CDR3 DNA is TGTGCCAGCACTTTCACAGGGGGCCGTGCTTTCTTT.

This chain joins TRBV7-2 and TRBJ2-6, with D maybe TRBD2 (5 bases). The V end was cut by 5 bases, the J end by 0 bases, with 14 bases between. Per germline, CDR1 SGHTA and CDR2 FQGNSA. This CDR3 has 17 amino acids. CDR3 loop: CASSTSGRGSGANVLTF. CDR3 DNA: TGTGCCAGCAGCACGAGCGGACGGGGCTCTGGGGCCAACGTCCTGACTTTC.

The chain employs TRBV19 and TRBJ2-5, with D tentatively TRBD2 (6 bases). The V end lost 4 bases, the J end lost 7 bases, and 28 bases lay between the germline ends. CDR1 is LNHDA and CDR2 is SQIVND in the germline V gene (reference sequence). This CDR3 spans 18 amino acids. The CDR3 loop is CASSTFSGYTSPERTQYF. The CDR3 nucleotides are TGTGCCAGTAGTACCTTTAGCGGCTACACCTCACCCGAAAGGACCCAGTACTTC.

The V gene is TRBV28, the J gene TRBJ1-1, with 7 bases matching TRBD1. CDR3 length equals 14 residues. Germline V gene sequence: CDR1 MDHEN, CDR2 SYDVKM. Losses at the gene ends were 7 bases for V and 7 bases for J; bases not matched to a gene: 12. The CDR3 loop reads CASTVPGQRNEAFF. In DNA, the CDR3 is TGTGCCAGCACGGTACCGGGACAGAGGAATGAAGCTTTCTTT. Based on the CDR3 plus reference TRBV28 and TRBJ1-1, the full variable domain is DVKVTQSSRYLVKRTGEKVFLECVQDMDHENMFWYRQDPGLGLRLIYFSYDVKMKEKGDIPEGYSVSREKKERFSLILESASTNQTSMYLCASTVPGQRNEAFFGQGTRLTVV.

This chain connects TRBV5-6 to TRBJ1-6; TRBD1 agrees at 8 bases. Trimming cost V 1 base and J 10 bases; bases outside gene matches: 4. Per germline, CDR1 SGHDT and CDR2 YYEEEE. The CDR3 loop spans 14 amino acids. The CDR3 spells CASSLLQGASPLHF. In DNA, the CDR3 is TGTGCCAGCAGCTTGCTCCAGGGGGCATCACCCCTCCACTTT. The variable domain in full, completed from reference TRBV5-6 and TRBJ1-6, reads DAGVTQSPTHLIKTRGQQVTLRCSPKSGHDTVSWYQQALGQGPQFIFQYYEEEERQRGNFPDRFSGHQFPNYSSELNVNALLLGDSALYLCASSLLQGASPLHFGNGTRLTVT.

The chain employs TRBV6-5 and TRBJ2-2, with 9 bases fitting TRBD1. Trimming cost V 6 bases and J 7 bases; bases outside gene matches: 9. CDR3 size: 15 residues. Germline V gene sequence: CDR1 MNHEY, CDR2 SVGAGI. The CDR3 protein is CASSEDRGTVGELFF. In DNA, the CDR3 is TGTGCCAGCAGCGAGGACAGGGGAACAGTCGGGGAGCTGTTTTTT.

The rearrangement uses TRBV6-5 and TRBJ2-7, with D perhaps TRBD2 (6 bases). The ends were cut back, 8 bases at V and 2 bases at J, with 19 bases in the middle. CDR3 length: 15 amino acids. Germline V gene data show CDR1 as MNHEY and CDR2 as SVGAGI. CDR3 sequence (DNA): TGTGCCAGCTCCTTAAGGTGGGACTCCCCCTACGAGCAGTACTTC. Protein: CASSLRWDSPYEQYF.

The genes are TRBV10-2 and TRBJ1-6; D is undetermined. The CDR3 has 14 residues. Germline CDR1 WSHSY, CDR2 SAAADI. V lost 3 bases, J lost 9 bases, and 12 bases lay in between. CDR3 DNA: TGCGCCAGCAGTGATTGGGCAGAAGGTTCACCCCTCCACTTT. Protein product: CASSDWAEGSPLHF.

CDR3 nucleotides: TGTGCCAGCAGGGCAAATGGAGGGACCACTGAAGCTTTCTTT. As protein: CASRANGGTTEAFF. V gene TRBV6-4 combines with J gene TRBJ1-1, with D maybe TRBD1 (5 bases). This CDR3 contains 14 residues. V was trimmed by 6 bases and J by 4 bases, leaving 15 bases between them. Germline V gene lookup returns CDR1 MRHNA and CDR2 SNTAGT.

The chain combines TRBV7-2 with TRBJ2-1; D is unclear. CDR1 is SGHTA and CDR2 is FQGNSA in the germline V gene. The length of the CDR3 is 12 residues. V shed 1 base and J shed 12 bases, with 10 bases lying between them. This CDR3 is CASSLGPTAQFF. The DNA for the CDR3 is TGTGCCAGCAGCTTAGGGCCGACTGCGCAGTTCTTC.

The J gene is TRBJ2-7, the V gene TRBV19, with 9 bases that match TRBD1. CDR1 is LNHDA and CDR2 is SQIVND in the germline V gene (reference sequence). V lost 6 bases and J lost 5; bases outside the gene matches: 14. CDR3 length: 16 residues. CDR3 DNA sequence: TGTGCCAGTAGCCGTGGGGTCGGGACAGGGATCCACGAGCAGTACTTC. It encodes CASSRGVGTGIHEQYF.

DNA for the CDR3: TGTGCCAGCAGCTCCTTCCGGTCGACAGGGCCAAACTATGGCTACACCTTC. It translates to CASSSFRSTGPNYGYTF. The chain uses TRBV7-8 and TRBJ1-2; TRBD1 matches at 7 bases. The junction had 13 bases not matched to a gene; V was cut back by 4 bases and J by 2 bases. There are 17 residues in the CDR3. Germline V gives CDR1 SGHVS, CDR2 FQNEAQ. The complete variable domain, with remaining parts taken from reference TRBV7-8 and TRBJ1-2, reads GAGVSQSPRYKVAKRGQDVALRCDPISGHVSLFWYQQALGQGPEFLTYFQNEAQLDKSGLPSDRFFAERPEGSVSTLKIQRTQQEDSAVYLCASSSFRSTGPNYGYTFGSGTRLTVV.